One and the same sample provided the 32 T cell receptor beta chains below, sequenced in a study of T cells in Graves' hyperthyroidism and ophthalmopathy. Using RNA transcripts as the source, TCR beta CDR3 regions were amplified. Initially, a first-round RT-PCR of the TCR CDR3 employed the HTBI primer set. TCRdb re-called the multiplex PCR reads with MiXCR, one entry per CDR3 protein. The data contain about 500,000 distinct CDR3 sequences, over 15% of them singletons. The sequencing input was blood. Receptor source: a woman under 30 with Graves' hyperthyroidism.

The table lists this clonotype with many counts. The gene calls are TRBV9 and TRBJ2-1; the match to TRBD2 covers 7 bases. From germline, CDR1 is SGDLS and CDR2 YYNGEE. CDR3 size: 15 residues. V lost 0 bases to trimming and J lost 5 bases; unmatched junction nucleotides: 5. CDR3 nucleotides: TGTGCCAGCAGCGTAGCTGGGGGGGTAAACAATGAGCAGTTCTTC. The encoded protein is CASSVAGGVNNEQFF. Using reference TRBV9 and TRBJ2-1 for the parts outside the CDR3, the full variable domain is DSGVTQTPKHLITATGQRVTLRCSPRSGDLSVYWYQQSLDQGLQFLIQYYNGEERAKGNILERFSAQQFPDLHSELNLSSLELGDSALYFCASSVAGGVNNEQFFGPGTRLTVL.

This clonotype showed up many times. The rearrangement links TRBV20-1 to TRBJ2-1; 15 bases align to TRBD2. Germline values: CDR1 DFQATT, CDR2 SNEGSKA (reference sequence). The V and J ends lost 6 bases and 1 base, in that order; junction bases with no gene match: 4. The CDR3 length is 16 residues. CDR3 amino acids: CSAPGLAGGSYNEQFF. CDR3 bases: TGCAGTGCGCCGGGACTAGCGGGAGGATCCTACAATGAGCAGTTCTTC.

The chain couples TRBV6-1 to TRBJ1-4, with a possible D match to TRBD1 (6 bases). This CDR3 contains 16 residues. CDR1 and CDR2 from the germline V gene are MNHNS and SASEGT. Trimming pared 5 bases from V and 6 bases from J, leaving 19 bases between. Here the CDR3 reads CASSLQGGTGYEKLFF. The CDR3 DNA follows: TGTGCCAGCAGTCTCCAAGGTGGAACAGGGTATGAAAAACTGTTTTTT.

Remarks on this clonotype: A read error may be the cause here, since a much bigger clone is one base away. The genes are TRBV7-2 and TRBJ2-3, with D perhaps TRBD1 (5 bases). Germline CDR1 and CDR2: SGHTA and FQGNSA. This CDR3 is built from 15 residues. V was shortened by 1 base and J by 3 bases, with 11 bases between the two germline ends. In DNA form, the CDR3 reads TGTGCCAGCAGCTTAGGGCCAGGGCGGACAGATACGCAGTATTTT. Protein sequence: CASSLGPGRTDTQYF.

Only a few counts were recorded for this clonotype. J is TRBJ1-1 and V is TRBV20-1, with 9 nucleotides matching TRBD1. Looked up from germline, CDR1 is DFQATT and CDR2 is SNEGSKA (reference sequence). Trimming took 6 bases from V and 3 from J; bases not matched to a gene: 5. This CDR3 is built from 13 residues. CDR3 protein: CSARRTGDTEAFF. The CDR3 DNA follows: TGCAGTGCCCGCAGGACAGGGGACACTGAAGCTTTCTTT.

On this clonotype itself: Because the CDR3's place on the DNA is in doubt, the DNA is left out and the CDR3 is given as listed by TCRdb. CDR3 sequence reads: CSASPNYGCTF. The chain has TRBV20-1 and TRBJ1-2. Germline loops: CDR1 DFQATT, CDR2 SNEGSKA (reference sequence). From its first to its last residue, the CDR3 has 11 amino acids.

This chain links TRBV27 with TRBJ2-2; TRBD2 matches 13 bases. Germline CDR1 is MNHEY and CDR2 is SMNVEV (reference sequence). This CDR3 has 18 amino acids. The V gene end was trimmed by 5 bases and the J gene end by 7 bases; junction bases not matched to a gene: 13. CDR3 residues: CASSPHGLAGDFGGELFF. The CDR3 DNA follows: TGTGCCAGCAGTCCCCACGGACTAGCGGGAGATTTTGGCGGGGAGCTGTTTTTT.

This clonotype was detected many times. The V call is TRBV7-9, the J call TRBJ2-7, with D perhaps matching TRBD1 or TRBD2 (5 bases each). The germline V gene encodes CDR1 SEHNR and CDR2 FQNEAQ (reference sequence). The germline V and J ends were trimmed by 3 bases and 5 bases, with 14 bases remaining between them. The CDR3 loop spans 14 amino acids. CDR3 coding DNA: TGTGCCAGCAGCTTTCAAGGGGCCGGGGACGAGCAGTACTTC. This sequence encodes CASSFQGAGDEQYF.

The gene calls are TRBV4-3 and TRBJ2-7; D may be TRBD1 or TRBD2 (5 bases each). The ends were cut back, 1 base at V and 2 bases at J, with 9 bases in the middle. The CDR3 is made up of 14 amino acids. CDR1 and CDR2 from the germline V gene are LGHNA and YSLEER. In nucleotides, the CDR3 is TGCGCCAGCAGCCAAGCCCGAGGGGCCTACGAGCAGTACTTC. Protein product: CASSQARGAYEQYF.

This clonotype has just a few counts. The V call is TRBV6-4, the J call TRBJ2-2; the D is unclear. In germline, CDR1 is MRHNA, CDR2 SNTAGT. The CDR3 totals 13 residues. V was pared by 4 bases and J by 2 bases, with 5 bases between. The CDR3: CASSGENTGELFF. CDR3 DNA: TGTGCCAGCAGTGGGGAAAACACCGGGGAGCTGTTTTTT.

The sample holds many counts of this clonotype. V usage is TRBV12-3 or TRBV12-4 and J usage is TRBJ1-5; D is possibly TRBD1 (5 bases). The CDR3 is made up of 17 amino acids. The V end lost 7 bases, the J end lost 1 base, and 20 bases lay between the germline ends. The CDR3: CASTSAQGMGSNQPQHF. CDR3 nucleotide sequence: TGTGCCAGCACCTCGGCGCAGGGCATGGGAAGCAATCAGCCCCAGCATTTT.

This clonotype came up many times. V usage is TRBV18 and J usage is TRBJ2-1; D is uncertain. Looked up from germline, CDR1 is KGHSH and CDR2 is LQKENI. The V end was cut by 3 bases, the J end by 6 bases, with 18 bases between. The CDR3 covers 16 residues. For the CDR3, the DNA is TGTGCCAGCTCACCCCCCCCAGCCAGGCTCTCCAATGAGCAGTTCTTC. Amino acids: CASSPPPARLSNEQFF.

This clonotype has at least ten counts. The chain uses TRBV15 and TRBJ2-3; D perhaps matches TRBD1 (6 bases). The length of the CDR3 is 17 residues. Trimming removed 1 base from V and 0 bases from J, with 14 bases in between. Per the germline V gene, CDR1 is LNHNV and CDR2 is YYDKDF (reference sequence). The CDR3 spells CATSRAGTSSSTDTQYF. In nucleotides, the CDR3 is TGTGCCACCAGCAGAGCCGGGACATCCTCTAGCACAGATACGCAGTATTTT. Based on the CDR3 plus reference TRBV15 and TRBJ2-3, the full variable domain is DAMVIQNPRYQVTQFGKPVTLSCSQTLNHNVMYWYQQKSSQAPKLLFHYYDKDFNNEADTPDNFQSRRPNTSFCFLDIRSPGLGDTAMYLCATSRAGTSSSTDTQYFGPGTRLTVL.

The gene calls are TRBV12-3 or TRBV12-4 and TRBJ2-1, with D maybe TRBD2 (6 bases). Trimming took 6 bases from V and 8 from J, leaving 11 bases between them. The CDR3 spans 12 residues. The CDR3 nucleotides are TGTGCCAGCAGGACTAGGGGAGATGAGCAGTTCTTC. Its protein is CASRTRGDEQFF.

Details on this clonotype: A much bigger clone sits one base away, suggesting this may be a read error. This chain joins TRBV27 and TRBJ2-3; D not resolved. The ends were cut back, 7 bases at V and 4 bases at J, with 6 bases in the middle. CDR3 length: 11 amino acids. CDR1 and CDR2 (germline): MNHEY, SMNVEV (reference sequence). CDR3 amino acids: CASIRADTQYF. The CDR3 DNA follows: TGTGCCAGCATCCGAGCAGATACGCAGTATTTT.

This clonotype has ten or more counts. V and J are TRBV2 and TRBJ2-3; 8 bases map to TRBD2. The germline V gene has CDR1 SNHLY and CDR2 FYNNEI. The CDR3 extends over 15 amino acids. V lost 6 bases and J lost 0; bases outside the gene matches: 5. The CDR3 is CASRRPSGSTDTQYF. In DNA, the CDR3 is TGTGCCAGCAGAAGACCTAGCGGGAGCACAGATACGCAGTATTTT.

Details on this clonotype: One junction end disagrees with the germline gene, perhaps due to a read error. The chain combines TRBV4-3 with TRBJ1-5, with TRBD1 matching over 7 bases. CDR1 and CDR2 (germline): LGHNA, YSLEER. The CDR3 is made up of 15 amino acids. This CDR3 reads CASSHERDSNQPQHF. The CDR3 DNA sequence: TGCGCCAGCAGCCACGAACGGGACAGCAACCAGCCCCAGCATTTT.

This clonotype was picked up many times. The chain joins TRBV7-2 to TRBJ2-7; D uncertain. The germline V gene encodes CDR1 SGHTA and CDR2 FQGNSA. Trimming cost V 2 bases and J 2 bases, with 10 bases left between them. The CDR3 totals 14 residues. The CDR3 region is CASSLRQLTYEQYF. CDR3 in DNA: TGTGCCAGCAGCTTAAGGCAGCTAACCTACGAGCAGTACTTC.

This clonotype was counted between two and nine times. This chain joins TRBV4-1 and TRBJ1-2, with D perhaps TRBD1 (6 bases). Trimming stripped 0 bases from V and 8 bases from J, with 19 bases between. This CDR3 contains 16 residues. The germline V gene encodes CDR1 MGHRA and CDR2 YSYEKL. CDR3 coding DNA: TGCGCCAGCAGCCAAGATAAGAGAGTGGGGGGCGTAGGCTACACCTTC. This gives the protein CASSQDKRVGGVGYTF.

This clonotype came up a few times. The chain has TRBV20-1 and TRBJ2-2; D is tentatively TRBD1 or TRBD2 (6 bases each). Trimming took off 3 bases at V and 5 bases at J, with 16 bases between the two ends. Germline assignment: CDR1 DFQATT and CDR2 SNEGSKA (reference sequence). The CDR3 extends over 15 amino acids. CDR3 DNA sequence: TGCAGTGCTAGCGGCCGGGGGCGCGGAACCGGGGAGCTGTTTTTT. The encoded protein is CSASGRGRGTGELFF.

CDR3 region: CSAHRPSGRAYEQYF. For the CDR3, the DNA is TGCAGTGCTCACCGGCCTAGCGGGAGGGCCTACGAGCAGTACTTC. This chain joins TRBV20-1 and TRBJ2-7; TRBD2 agrees at 12 bases. The CDR3 has 15 residues. Germline V CDR1 and CDR2: DFQATT, SNEGSKA (reference sequence). J gave up 2 bases and V 5 bases, and 7 bases lay outside the gene matches.

This sequence joins TRBV20-1 and TRBJ1-5, with 8 bases that match TRBD1. Germline V gene data show CDR1 as DFQATT and CDR2 as SNEGSKA (reference sequence). The V gene end was trimmed by 6 bases and the J gene end by 4 bases; junction bases not matched to a gene: 8. This CDR3 is 14 amino acids long. This CDR3 is CSAVRGRENQPQHF. The CDR3 DNA sequence: TGCAGTGCGGTCAGGGGGCGGGAAAATCAGCCCCAGCATTTT.

This clonotype has just a few counts. This chain joins TRBV11-1 and TRBJ2-1; TRBD1 aligns across 8 bases. The ends lost 5 bases at V and 3 bases at J; junction bases unmatched: 12. CDR3 length: 17 residues. Germline loops: CDR1 SGHAT, CDR2 FQDESV (reference sequence). The CDR3 region has the DNA TGTGCCAGCAGCCCTCCTATAGACAGGGGCCTCTACAATGAGCAGTTCTTC. Protein: CASSPPIDRGLYNEQFF.

This clonotype was observed at least ten times. This rearrangement joins TRBV5-1 to TRBJ1-3; D call uncertain. Trimming left V 0 bases short and J 0 bases short, with 4 bases between. This CDR3 contains 14 residues. Germline V gives CDR1 SGHRS, CDR2 YFSETQ. Here the CDR3 DNA reads TGCGCCAGCAGCTTGGAGGTCTCTGGAAACACCATATATTTT. It codes for CASSLEVSGNTIYF.

The chain carries TRBV4-1 and TRBJ1-1, with D unclear. Trimming took off 1 base at V and 7 bases at J, with 10 bases between the two ends. CDR1 and CDR2 from the germline V gene are MGHRA and YSYEKL. The CDR3 extends over 13 amino acids. CDR3 nucleotides: TGCGCCAGCAGCCAAGGGAATTTGCGTGAAGCTTTCTTT. Its translation is CASSQGNLREAFF.

This clonotype has more than one count but fewer than ten. The genes are TRBV20-1 and TRBJ2-4; 8 bases fit TRBD2. Germline V gene lookup returns CDR1 DFQATT and CDR2 SNEGSKA (reference sequence). The CDR3 is 14 amino acids. The junction had 7 bases not matched to a gene; V was cut back by 6 bases and J by 3 bases. CDR3 sequence: CSASSGRVKNIQYF. The CDR3, as DNA: TGCAGTGCGAGCAGCGGGAGAGTCAAAAACATTCAGTACTTC.

This clonotype was seen repeatedly, ten times or more. V is TRBV19 and J is TRBJ2-7, with 10 bases identical to TRBD1. The CDR3 sequence is 14 residues long. V gave up 6 bases and J gave up 3 bases; unmatched junction bases: 5. CDR1 is LNHDA, CDR2 SQIVND, per germline (reference sequence). The CDR3 is CASRFRDRGYEQYF. In DNA, the CDR3 is TGTGCCAGTAGATTCCGGGACAGGGGCTACGAGCAGTACTTC.

This clonotype appeared many times. The rearrangement joins TRBV10-2 to TRBJ1-2, with unresolved D. Germline V gives CDR1 WSHSY, CDR2 SAAADI. Between the trimmed V and J ends, which lost 7 bases and 6 bases, there was a span of 21 bases. The CDR3 runs to 15 residues. The CDR3 loop is CASKRHDQLHHGYTF. The CDR3 bases are TGCGCCAGCAAGCGCCACGACCAGTTACATCATGGCTACACCTTC.

At least ten counts were recorded for this clonotype. V is TRBV20-1 and J is TRBJ2-7; the D gene is possibly TRBD1 (5 bases). The CDR3 is 13 amino acids. V shed 4 bases and J shed 2 bases, with 12 bases lying between them. Germline loops: CDR1 DFQATT, CDR2 SNEGSKA (reference sequence). In DNA, the CDR3 is TGCAGTGCTAAGGCTCGGACAACCTACGAGCAGTACTTC. Encoded protein: CSAKARTTYEQYF.

This clonotype showed up many times. The V call is TRBV11-2, the J call TRBJ2-7; tentative D call: TRBD1 (6 bases). CDR3 length equals 14 residues. CDR1 is SGHAT, CDR2 FQNNGV, per germline. Trimming left V 5 bases short and J 2 bases short, with 13 bases between. CDR3 in DNA: TGTGCCAGCAGCATCCGGGACAACACCTACGAGCAGTACTTC. Translating gives CASSIRDNTYEQYF.

This clonotype was detected only a few times. The J gene is TRBJ2-1, the V gene TRBV6-4, with 7 bases that match TRBD2. Germline-derived CDR1 and CDR2 are MRHNA and SNTAGT. J gave up 7 bases and V 6 bases, and 6 bases lay outside the gene matches. CDR3 length: 13 residues. Here the CDR3 DNA reads TGTGCCAGCAGACTAGCGCCCGGGAATGAGCAGTTCTTC. Encoded protein: CASRLAPGNEQFF.

In this sample, this clonotype turned up many times. The chain carries TRBV7-2 and TRBJ2-3, with 9 nucleotides matching TRBD2. The CDR3 has 18 residues. The ends lost 2 bases at V and 3 bases at J; junction bases unmatched: 12. Germline assignment: CDR1 SGHTA and CDR2 FQGNSA. CDR3 region: CASSLNLAGPVRTDTQYF. The CDR3 DNA follows: TGTGCCAGCAGCTTAAATCTAGCGGGACCCGTCCGTACAGATACGCAGTATTTT.